The T cell receptor beta chain described here comes from a study of T cell repertoires in cytomegalovirus infection (dated by TCRdb to about 2019). In the study overall: The peptide stimulations were aimed at well-studied HLA-B-restricted epitopes as well as recently identified HLA-C-restricted CMV epitopes, whose presentation resists viral immunomodulation. Donor HLA type was relevant to the analysis, as public TCR beta signatures indicated carriage of CMV infection together with the matching HLA type.

This clonotype has more than one count but fewer than ten. Its antigen target is currently unknown. Base-call qualities are not available, and no considerably larger clone is one nucleotide away. General findings and caveats noted by the study authors: Cumulative frequency of public TCR beta family members discriminated carriers of CMV infection plus the relevant HLA type in this cohort and an independent roughly 330-donor cohort. The ex vivo response was dominated by HLA-C-restricted CMV-specific TCR beta clonotypes, which also provided the single most frequent clonotype in two of eight donors.

Reading the germline V gene gives CDR1 SGHVS and CDR2 FNYEAQ. V gives up 5 bases and J gives up 11 bases, and the segment between their germline ends measures 24 bases. Spanning cysteine to phenylalanine, the CDR3 consists of 15 amino acids. Left in the record is the CDR3 DNA by itself, 45 bases read in frame from the first base. The instrument given in TCRdb is Illumina HiSeq 1500. TCRdb reworked the public reads: Q25 trimming with fastp, MiXCR clone assembly, productive beta chains retained. One record per CDR3 amino acid sequence lists the most common genes and DNA. Recorded for this sample are a few hundred thousand distinct CDR3 sequences; about 39% of them occurred a single time. Over 45% of the sample comes from the top ten. In light of the paper, this sample's treatment or condition label describes: in vitro stimulation with specific CMV peptide epitopes to enrich CMV-specific T cells.

This receptor was taken from a human donor in good health (CMV status not recorded). Some clones in this sample may be carry-over from other donors' samples. The V and J genes are TRBV7-6 and TRBJ1-1; the D gene is possibly TRBD1, with 5 bases matching. This specimen consisted of cultured PBMCs, obtained from culture after CMV antigen stimulation. The nucleotides are TGTGCCAGCAGCCGCTCACCGACCTCCCGGGACGGGGCTTTCTTT. Translated, it reads CASSRSPTSRDGAFF.